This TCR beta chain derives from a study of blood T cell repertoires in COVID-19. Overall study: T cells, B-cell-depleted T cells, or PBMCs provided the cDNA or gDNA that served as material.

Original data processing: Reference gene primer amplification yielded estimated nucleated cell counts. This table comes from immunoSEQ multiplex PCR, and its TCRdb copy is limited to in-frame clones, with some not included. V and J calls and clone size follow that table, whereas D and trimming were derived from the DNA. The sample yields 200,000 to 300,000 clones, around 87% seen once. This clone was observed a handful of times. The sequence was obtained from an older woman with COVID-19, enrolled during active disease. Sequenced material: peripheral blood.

The DNA of the CDR3 is TGTGCCAGCAGTCCGGTGGCAGGGGGCATCTACGAGCAGTACTTC. Protein: CASSPVAGGIYEQYF. The chain uses TRBV19 and TRBJ2-7; 8 bases align to TRBD1. This CDR3 comprises 15 residues. In germline, CDR1 is LNHDA, CDR2 SQIVND (reference sequence). Losses at the gene ends were 9 bases for V and 3 bases for J; bases not matched to a gene: 13.